The next 28 T cell receptor beta chains were all read from a single sample in a study of blood T cell repertoires in COVID-19. Libraries were prepared by immunoSEQ multiplex PCR; TCRdb keeps only in-frame clonotypes and omits some of them. This table has approximately 120,000 clones, 60% to 85% appearing once. The specimen sequenced was peripheral blood. All receptors come from a human donor in a cohort sampled during active or convalescent COVID-19.

The chain joins TRBV28 to TRBJ2-7; 8 bases match TRBD1. Germline loops: CDR1 MDHEN, CDR2 SYDVKM. The CDR3 is made up of 15 amino acids. Trimming at V came to 4 bases and at J to 12 bases, leaving 17 bases not matched to a gene. Here the CDR3 DNA reads TGTGCCAGCAGTTCACGGACAGGGTTCCTCCTAAAGCGGTACTTC. It encodes CASSSRTGFLLKRYF.

The rearrangement joins TRBV12-3 or TRBV12-4 to TRBJ2-2; D not resolved. The CDR3 has 12 amino acids. With 10 bases removed from V and 8 bases from J, the gap between germline ends came to 14 bases. CDR3 sequence (DNA): TGTGCCACCGACTCTCCGCCTGGGGAGCTGTTTTTT. Protein product: CATDSPPGELFF.

This sequence joins TRBV6-6 and TRBJ1-6; D is ambiguous. This CDR3 spans 15 amino acids. V was cut by 5 bases and J by 4 bases, with 12 bases left in between. Germline loops: CDR1 MNHNY, CDR2 SVGAGI (reference sequence). CDR3 in DNA: TGTGCCAGCAGTGCTCGGGAGTTTTATAATTCACCCCTCCACTTT. This encodes CASSAREFYNSPLHF.

The chain couples TRBV18 to TRBJ1-1, with TRBD1 matching over 7 bases. This CDR3 has 12 residues. From germline, CDR1 is KGHSH and CDR2 LQKENI. Trimming cost V 6 bases and J 4 bases; bases outside gene matches: 2. The CDR3 loop reads CASSGQRTEAFF. The CDR3 DNA reads TGTGCCAGCTCGGGACAGCGCACTGAAGCTTTCTTT.

The chain has TRBV2 and TRBJ1-6, with 9 nucleotides matching TRBD1. V lost 4 bases to trimming and J lost 2 bases; unmatched junction nucleotides: 15. Germline V gene sequence: CDR1 SNHLY, CDR2 FYNNEI. This CDR3 comprises 20 residues. The CDR3 loop is CASSGKAGQGWVTYNSPLHF. As DNA, the CDR3 is TGTGCCAGCAGTGGAAAGGCGGGACAGGGATGGGTAACCTATAATTCACCCCTCCACTTT. Combining the CDR3 with reference TRBV2 and TRBJ1-6 gives the whole variable domain EPEVTQTPSHQVTQMGQEVILRCVPISNHLYFYWYRQILGQKVEFLVSFYNNEISEKSEIFDDQFSVERPDGSNFTLKIRSTKLEDSAMYFCASSGKAGQGWVTYNSPLHFGNGTRLTVT.

The V call is TRBV23-1, the J call TRBJ1-2; 7 bases fit TRBD1. Being an ORF, TRBV23-1 has a function that is uncertain. The CDR3 sequence is 14 residues long. V shed 3 bases and J 7 bases; nucleotides not matched to a gene: 8. CDR3 in DNA: TGCGCCAGCAGTCAGTGTCAGGGGGTCGGTGGCTACACCTTC. Its protein product is CASSQCQGVGGYTF.

The chain uses TRBV2 and TRBJ2-5, with 10 bases that match TRBD2. This CDR3 is built from 15 residues. Germline V gives CDR1 SNHLY, CDR2 FYNNEI. V was pared by 1 base and J by 1 base, with 0 bases of the junction left unmatched. CDR3 DNA sequence: TGTGCCAGCAGTGAAGGACTAGCGGGCCAAGAGACCCAGTACTTC. This gives the protein CASSEGLAGQETQYF.

J is TRBJ2-1 and V is TRBV4-1, with 8 bases identical to TRBD1. This CDR3 is 13 amino acids long. Germline-derived CDR1 and CDR2 are MGHRA and YSYEKL. V shed 3 bases, J shed 8 bases, and the junction held 3 bases outside the gene matches. The CDR3: CASSHSTGDEQFF. CDR3 in DNA: TGCGCCAGCAGCCATTCGACAGGGGATGAGCAGTTCTTC.

V and J are TRBV18 and TRBJ1-3; 7 positions match TRBD1. Germline V gives CDR1 KGHSH, CDR2 LQKENI. The CDR3 contains 15 residues. J was trimmed by 0 bases and V by 5 bases; bases with no gene match: 4. The CDR3: CASSWDSNSGNTIYF. For the CDR3, the DNA is TGTGCCAGCTCATGGGACAGCAACTCTGGAAACACCATATATTTT.

The rearrangement links TRBV7-9 to TRBJ2-7; 9 bases agree with TRBD1. Germline CDR1 reads SEHNR; CDR2 reads FQNEAQ (reference sequence). Trimming cost V 6 bases and J 4 bases; bases outside gene matches: 7. This CDR3 contains 14 residues. CDR3 region: CASSPGTGRYEQYF. CDR3 DNA: TGTGCCAGCAGTCCCGGGACAGGGAGATACGAGCAGTACTTC.

The chain employs TRBV3-1 (or the pseudogene TRBV3-2) and TRBJ2-3, with 10 bases aligning to TRBD2. V was pared by 2 bases and J by 4 bases, with 9 bases of the junction left unmatched. The V gene's germline CDR1 is LGHDT and CDR2 YNNKEL (reference sequence). The CDR3 sequence is 17 residues long. The CDR3 here is CASSQYLPGLASDTQYF. The CDR3 region has the DNA TGTGCCAGCAGCCAATACCTTCCGGGACTAGCGTCAGATACGCAGTATTTT.

The chain couples TRBV6-2 or TRBV6-3 to TRBJ2-5; TRBD2 might be the D (6 bases). CDR1 is MNHEY and CDR2 is SVGEGT in the germline V gene. Trimming removed 0 bases from V and 1 base from J, with 24 bases in between. This CDR3 spans 20 amino acids. The CDR3 coding sequence is TGTGCCAGCAGTTACTCGAGGTCAGCCTATCGGGACTTCCTCCAAGAGACCCAGTACTTC. Amino acids: CASSYSRSAYRDFLQETQYF.

In its sample, this clone was seen once. The chain is built from TRBV6-5 and TRBJ2-7; TRBD2 aligns across 8 bases. The V segment lost 7 bases and the J segment 3 bases; nucleotides outside the gene matches: 11. The CDR3 consists of 15 residues. Germline-derived CDR1 and CDR2 are MNHEY and SVGAGI. CDR3 nucleotide sequence: TGTGCCAGCACCCAGGGCTCGGGGGGGAACTACGAGCAGTACTTC. Its translation: CASTQGSGGNYEQYF.

The chain links TRBV27 to TRBJ1-1; TRBD1 matches 7 bases. V shed 6 bases and J 1 base; nucleotides not matched to a gene: 8. The CDR3 consists of 15 residues. In germline, CDR1 is MNHEY, CDR2 SMNVEV (reference sequence). The CDR3: CASRNTGQRNTEAFF. The CDR3 DNA sequence: TGTGCCAGCAGAAACACGGGACAGAGGAACACTGAAGCTTTCTTT.

This sequence joins TRBV12-3 or TRBV12-4 and TRBJ1-6; no firm D call. Trimming left V 1 base short and J 11 bases short, with 9 bases between. The CDR3 has 13 amino acids. CDR3 amino acids: CASSLGTPTPLHF. The DNA for the CDR3 is TGTGCCAGCAGTTTAGGGACTCCCACACCCCTCCACTTT.

The chain links TRBV5-1 to TRBJ1-2; 8 positions agree with TRBD1. V lost 2 bases to trimming and J lost 7 bases; unmatched junction nucleotides: 10. The CDR3 contains 15 residues. Germline V gene lookup returns CDR1 SGHRS and CDR2 YFSETQ. CDR3 loop: CASSFRTGRLSGYTF. DNA for the CDR3: TGCGCCAGCAGCTTTAGGACAGGGAGGCTCTCTGGCTACACCTTC. The whole variable domain, remainder taken from reference TRBV5-1 and TRBJ1-2, is KAGVTQTPRYLIKTRGQQVTLSCSPISGHRSVSWYQQTPGQGLQFLFEYFSETQRNKGNFPGRFSGRQFSNSRSEMNVSTLELGDSALYLCASSFRTGRLSGYTFGSGTRLTVV.

This clone was seen a single time. The gene calls are TRBV19 and TRBJ2-7; 7 positions agree with TRBD2. Trimming took 3 bases from V and 1 from J; bases not matched to a gene: 6. Per the germline V gene, CDR1 is LNHDA and CDR2 is SQIVND (reference sequence). The CDR3 runs 15 residues. DNA for the CDR3: TGTGCCAGTAGTATCCTTCGGGGGGAGTCCTACGAGCAGTACTTC. Amino acids: CASSILRGESYEQYF.

This clone was counted once. V is TRBV18 and J is TRBJ2-5; D call uncertain. Germline-derived CDR1 and CDR2 are KGHSH and LQKENI. The CDR3 spans 16 residues. Trimming left V 0 bases short and J 0 bases short, with 11 bases between. The CDR3, as DNA: TGTGCCAGCTCACCACCGTTACAGCCTCACCAAGAGACCCAGTACTTC. The encoded protein is CASSPPLQPHQETQYF.

Comment on this clone: A read error may produce the germline difference seen at one junction end. In nucleotides, the CDR3 is TGTGCCAGCAGCTCCCTAGGGGGGGGAGAGAGCGAGGTCTTC. This encodes CASSSLGGGESEVF. V and J are TRBV6-6 and TRBJ2-1; D may be TRBD2 (7 bases). Germline loops: CDR1 MNHNY, CDR2 SVGAGI (reference sequence). The length of the CDR3 is 14 residues.

A single count supports this clone. The J gene is TRBJ1-2, the V gene TRBV6-5, with D perhaps matching TRBD1 (5 bases). Germline V gene sequence: CDR1 MNHEY, CDR2 SVGAGI. Between the trimmed V and J ends, which lost 6 bases and 2 bases, there was a span of 13 bases. The CDR3 totals 14 residues. CDR3 sequence (DNA): TGTGCCAGCAGCCCCGTCGCAGGGAACTATGGCTACACCTTC. The encoded protein is CASSPVAGNYGYTF.

This chain uses TRBV5-1 with TRBJ2-7, with a possible D match to TRBD2 (7 bases). Germline V gives CDR1 SGHRS, CDR2 YFSETQ. CDR3 length: 17 amino acids. V gave up 2 bases and J gave up 1 base, with 19 bases separating them. The CDR3 region is CASSFSVGGQASYEQYF. In DNA, the CDR3 is TGCGCCAGCAGCTTCTCGGTCGGGGGGCAGGCTTCCTACGAGCAGTACTTC.

The chain recombines TRBV10-2 with TRBJ2-1, with TRBD2 matching 9 bases. Germline V lookup: CDR1 WSHSY, CDR2 SAAADI. The CDR3 is 16 residues long. V was pared by 6 bases and J by 3 bases, with 9 bases of the junction left unmatched. The CDR3 coding sequence is TGCGCCAGCAGCCCCAGGGCTAGCGGGGTCTACAATGAGCAGTTCTTC. This sequence encodes CASSPRASGVYNEQFF.

This clone appeared a few times. The chain recombines TRBV5-1 with TRBJ2-7, with 8 bases lining up with TRBD1. CDR3 length: 16 amino acids. Germline trimming cut 4 bases from V and 4 bases from J; bases unmatched to any gene: 13. Germline V CDR1 and CDR2: SGHRS, YFSETQ. CDR3 DNA: TGCGCCAGCAGCCCTTACCGGACAGGGAAAGAATACGAGCAGTACTTC. Its protein is CASSPYRTGKEYEQYF.

The V call is TRBV4-3, the J call TRBJ2-7; perhaps TRBD1 as D (5 bases). CDR1 is LGHNA, CDR2 YSLEER, per germline. The CDR3 sequence is 15 residues long. Trimming took off 2 bases at V and 3 bases at J, with 14 bases between the two ends. The CDR3 DNA is TGCGCCAGCAGCCAACTAAGTGTGGGGCACTACGAGCAGTACTTC. It specifies CASSQLSVGHYEQYF.

The chain carries TRBV2 and TRBJ2-2, with 8 bases fitting TRBD1. After removal of 1 base from V and 4 bases from J, the junction contained 2 bases not matched to a gene. The CDR3 has 15 residues. Germline V gives CDR1 SNHLY, CDR2 FYNNEI. In DNA, the CDR3 is TGTGCCAGCAGTGAAGGTCAGGGGGCCACCGGGGAGCTGTTTTTT. Translating gives CASSEGQGATGELFF.

The V gene is TRBV7-9, the J gene TRBJ2-2; possibly TRBD2 for D (5 bases). The germline V and J ends were trimmed by 5 bases and 7 bases, with 20 bases remaining between them. Germline CDR1 is SEHNR and CDR2 is FQNEAQ (reference sequence). This CDR3 has 16 amino acids. The CDR3: CASSTPARVWGGELFF. The CDR3 nucleotides read TGTGCCAGCAGCACCCCGGCGAGGGTATGGGGCGGGGAGCTGTTTTTT.

This rearrangement joins TRBV7-2 to TRBJ1-6; the match to TRBD1 covers 12 bases. Germline-derived CDR1 and CDR2 are SGHTA and FQGNSA. The CDR3 is 13 residues long. V shed 9 bases, J shed 8 bases, and the junction held 2 bases outside the gene matches. The CDR3 DNA reads as TGTGCCAGTGGGGACAGGGGGCATTCACCCCTCCACTTT. This encodes CASGDRGHSPLHF.

The chain employs TRBV7-6 and TRBJ2-3; D remains unclear. The CDR3 is 12 amino acids. Germline loops: CDR1 SGHVS, CDR2 FNYEAQ. Trimming took off 5 bases at V and 3 bases at J, with 6 bases between the two ends. The CDR3 DNA is TGTGCCAGCAGCCCCGGGACAGATACGCAGTATTTT. Its protein product is CASSPGTDTQYF.